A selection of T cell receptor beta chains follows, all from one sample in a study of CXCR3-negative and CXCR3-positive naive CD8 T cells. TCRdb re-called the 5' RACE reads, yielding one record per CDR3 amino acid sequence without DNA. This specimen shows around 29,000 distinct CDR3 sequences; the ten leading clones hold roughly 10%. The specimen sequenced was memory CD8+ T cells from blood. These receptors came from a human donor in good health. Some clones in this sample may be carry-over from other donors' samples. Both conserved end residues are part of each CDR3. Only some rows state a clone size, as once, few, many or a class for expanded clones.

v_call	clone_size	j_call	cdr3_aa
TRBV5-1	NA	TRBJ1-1	CASSLVRGSTEAFF
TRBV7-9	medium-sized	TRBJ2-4	CASSPFSRGASAKNIQYF
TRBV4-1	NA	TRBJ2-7	CASSQVGTGYYEQYF
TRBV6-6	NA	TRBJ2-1	CASSYSTNNEQFF
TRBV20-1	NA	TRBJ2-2	CSASGPGGTAELFF
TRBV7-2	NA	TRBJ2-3	CASSPLSGGATDTQYF
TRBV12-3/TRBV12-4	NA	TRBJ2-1	CASTRLAVEQFF
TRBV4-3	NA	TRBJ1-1	CASSQDRDGEAFF
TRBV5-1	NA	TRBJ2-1	CASSIEGGKGNEQFF
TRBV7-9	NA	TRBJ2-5	CASSLTAPYQETQYF
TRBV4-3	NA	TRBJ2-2	CASSQEENYPNTGELFF
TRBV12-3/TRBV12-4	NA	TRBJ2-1	CASSLVGYEQFF
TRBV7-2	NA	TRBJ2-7	CASSPYGGSYEQYF
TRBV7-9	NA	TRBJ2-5	CASSPEGQPSETQYF
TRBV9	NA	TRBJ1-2	CASSASTDYYGYTF
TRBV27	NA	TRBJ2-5	CASSSERGHQETQYF
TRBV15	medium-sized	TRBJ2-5	CATSRDSDIGTETTQYF
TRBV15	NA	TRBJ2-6	CATSRRVSGANVLTF
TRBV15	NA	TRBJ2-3	CATRGGTRPDTQYF
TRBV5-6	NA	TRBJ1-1	CASSLAGTVNTEAFF
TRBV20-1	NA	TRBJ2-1	CSARDQGDEQFF
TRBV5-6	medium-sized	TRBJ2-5	CASTSGETQYF
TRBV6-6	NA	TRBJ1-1	CASSYSENTEAFF
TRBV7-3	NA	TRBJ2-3	CASSGSGAITDTQYF
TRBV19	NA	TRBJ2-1	CASSIPTVSINEQFF
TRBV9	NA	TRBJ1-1	CASSARDRGQNTEAFF
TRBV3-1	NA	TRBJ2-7	CASSQGFIPGLAEFSYEQYF
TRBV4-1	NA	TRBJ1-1	CASSHLAESNTEAFF
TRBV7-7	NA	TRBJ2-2	CASSSSGGTGELFF
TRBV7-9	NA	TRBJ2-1	CASSFPSINEQFF
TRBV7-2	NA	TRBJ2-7	CASSLVEGSYEQYF